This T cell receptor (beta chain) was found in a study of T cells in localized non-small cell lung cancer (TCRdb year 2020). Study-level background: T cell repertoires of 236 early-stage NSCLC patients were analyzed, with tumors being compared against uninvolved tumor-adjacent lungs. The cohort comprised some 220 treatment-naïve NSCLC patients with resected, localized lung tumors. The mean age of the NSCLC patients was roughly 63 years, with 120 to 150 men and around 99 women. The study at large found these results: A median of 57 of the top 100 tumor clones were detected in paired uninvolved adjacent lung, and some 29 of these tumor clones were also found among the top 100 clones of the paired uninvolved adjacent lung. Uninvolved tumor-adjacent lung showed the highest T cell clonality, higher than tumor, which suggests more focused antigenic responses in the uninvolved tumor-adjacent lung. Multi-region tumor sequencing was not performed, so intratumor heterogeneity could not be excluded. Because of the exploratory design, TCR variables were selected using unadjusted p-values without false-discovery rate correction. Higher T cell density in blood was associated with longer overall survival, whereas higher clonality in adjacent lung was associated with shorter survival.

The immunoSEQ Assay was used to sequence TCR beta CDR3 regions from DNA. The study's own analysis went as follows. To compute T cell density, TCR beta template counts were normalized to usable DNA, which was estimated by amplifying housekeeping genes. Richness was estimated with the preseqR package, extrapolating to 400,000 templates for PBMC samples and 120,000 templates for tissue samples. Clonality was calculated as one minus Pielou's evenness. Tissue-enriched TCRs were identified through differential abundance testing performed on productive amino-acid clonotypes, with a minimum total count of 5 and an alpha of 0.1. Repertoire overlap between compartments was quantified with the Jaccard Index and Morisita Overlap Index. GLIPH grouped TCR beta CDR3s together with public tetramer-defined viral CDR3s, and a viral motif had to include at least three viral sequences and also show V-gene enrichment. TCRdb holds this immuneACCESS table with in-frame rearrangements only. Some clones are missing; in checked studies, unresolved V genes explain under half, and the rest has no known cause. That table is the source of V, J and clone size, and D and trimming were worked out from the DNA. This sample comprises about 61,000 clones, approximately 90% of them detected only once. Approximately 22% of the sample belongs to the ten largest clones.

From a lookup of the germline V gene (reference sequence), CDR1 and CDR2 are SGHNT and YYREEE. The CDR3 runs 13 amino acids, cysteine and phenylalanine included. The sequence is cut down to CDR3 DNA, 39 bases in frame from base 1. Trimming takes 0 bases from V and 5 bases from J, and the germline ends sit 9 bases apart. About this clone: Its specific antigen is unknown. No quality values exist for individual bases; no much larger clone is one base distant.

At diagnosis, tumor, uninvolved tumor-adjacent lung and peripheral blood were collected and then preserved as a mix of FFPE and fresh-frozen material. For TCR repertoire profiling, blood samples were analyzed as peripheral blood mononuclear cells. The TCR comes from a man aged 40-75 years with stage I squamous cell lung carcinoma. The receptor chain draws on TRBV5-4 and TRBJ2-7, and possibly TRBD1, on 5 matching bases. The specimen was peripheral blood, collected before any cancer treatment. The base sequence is TGTGCCAGCAGCTTGGACAGGACCGACGAGCAGTACTTC. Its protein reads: CASSLDRTDEQYF.